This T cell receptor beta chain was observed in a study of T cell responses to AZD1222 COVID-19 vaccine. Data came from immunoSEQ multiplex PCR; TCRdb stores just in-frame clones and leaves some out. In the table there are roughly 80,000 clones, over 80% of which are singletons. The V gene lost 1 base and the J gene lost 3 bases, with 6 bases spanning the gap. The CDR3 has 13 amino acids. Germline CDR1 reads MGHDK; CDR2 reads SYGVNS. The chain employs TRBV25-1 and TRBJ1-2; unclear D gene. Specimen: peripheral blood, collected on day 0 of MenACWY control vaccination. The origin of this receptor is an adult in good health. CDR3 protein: CASSESTDYGYTF. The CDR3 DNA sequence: TGTGCCAGCAGTGAATCGACGGACTATGGCTACACCTTC.